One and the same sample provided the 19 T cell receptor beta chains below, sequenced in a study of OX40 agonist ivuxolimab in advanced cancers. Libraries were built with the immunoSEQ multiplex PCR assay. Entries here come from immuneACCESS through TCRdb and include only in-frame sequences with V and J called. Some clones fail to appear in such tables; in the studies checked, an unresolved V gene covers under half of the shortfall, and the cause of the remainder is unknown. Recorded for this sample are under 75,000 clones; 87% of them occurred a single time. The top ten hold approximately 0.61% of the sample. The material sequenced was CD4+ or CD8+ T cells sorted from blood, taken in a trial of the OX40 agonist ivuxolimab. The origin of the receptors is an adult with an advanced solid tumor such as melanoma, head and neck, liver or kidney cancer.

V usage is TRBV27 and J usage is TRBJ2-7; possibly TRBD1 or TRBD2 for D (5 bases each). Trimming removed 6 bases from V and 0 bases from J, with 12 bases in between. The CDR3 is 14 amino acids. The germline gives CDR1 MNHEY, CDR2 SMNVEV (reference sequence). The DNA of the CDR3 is TGTGCCAGCAGCGGGACCGACACCTCCTACGAGCAGTACTTC. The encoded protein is CASSGTDTSYEQYF.

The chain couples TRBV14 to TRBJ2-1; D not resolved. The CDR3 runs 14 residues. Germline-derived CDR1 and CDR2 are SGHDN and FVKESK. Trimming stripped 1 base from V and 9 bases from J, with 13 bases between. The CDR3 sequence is CASSQAGWVVEQFF. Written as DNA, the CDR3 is TGTGCCAGCAGCCAAGCGGGTTGGGTAGTTGAGCAGTTCTTC.

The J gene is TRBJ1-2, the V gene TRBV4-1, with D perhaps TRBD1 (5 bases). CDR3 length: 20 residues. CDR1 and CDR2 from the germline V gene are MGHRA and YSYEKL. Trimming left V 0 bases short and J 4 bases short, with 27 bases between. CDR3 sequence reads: CASSQDPNGANQNLFYGYTF. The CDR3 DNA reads TGCGCCAGCAGCCAAGATCCTAACGGGGCAAACCAAAATTTGTTCTATGGCTACACCTTC.

The CDR3 nucleotides read TGTGCCAGTAGTGCTTCCAGGGACGGTGCGGACACCATATATTTT. It specifies CASSASRDGADTIYF. The chain employs TRBV19 and TRBJ1-3, with D tentatively TRBD1 (5 bases). CDR1 and CDR2 from the germline V gene are LNHDA and SQIVND (reference sequence). V was clipped by 5 bases and J by 8 bases, with 19 bases between them. The CDR3 totals 15 residues.

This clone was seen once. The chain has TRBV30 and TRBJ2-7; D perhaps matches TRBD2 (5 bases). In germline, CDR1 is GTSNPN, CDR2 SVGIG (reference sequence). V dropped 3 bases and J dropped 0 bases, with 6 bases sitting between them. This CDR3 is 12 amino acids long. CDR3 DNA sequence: TGTGCCTGGAGACGGGACTCCTACGAGCAGTACTTC. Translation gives CAWRRDSYEQYF.

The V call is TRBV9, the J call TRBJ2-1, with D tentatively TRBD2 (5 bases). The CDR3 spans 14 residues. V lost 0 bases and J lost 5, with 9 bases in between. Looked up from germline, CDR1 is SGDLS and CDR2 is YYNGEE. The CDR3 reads CASSVVWGDNEQFF. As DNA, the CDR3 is TGTGCCAGCAGCGTAGTCTGGGGAGACAATGAGCAGTTCTTC.

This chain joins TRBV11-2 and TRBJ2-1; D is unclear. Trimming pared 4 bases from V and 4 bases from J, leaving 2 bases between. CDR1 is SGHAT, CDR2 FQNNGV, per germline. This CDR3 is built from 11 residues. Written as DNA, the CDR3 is TGTGCCAGCAGCTGGTACAATGAGCAGTTCTTC. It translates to CASSWYNEQFF.

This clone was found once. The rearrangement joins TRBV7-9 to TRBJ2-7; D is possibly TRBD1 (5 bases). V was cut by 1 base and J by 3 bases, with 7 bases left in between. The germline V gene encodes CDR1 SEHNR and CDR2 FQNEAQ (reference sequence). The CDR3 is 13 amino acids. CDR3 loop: CASSLEDIYEQYF. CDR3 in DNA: TGTGCCAGCAGCTTAGAGGACATCTACGAGCAGTACTTC.

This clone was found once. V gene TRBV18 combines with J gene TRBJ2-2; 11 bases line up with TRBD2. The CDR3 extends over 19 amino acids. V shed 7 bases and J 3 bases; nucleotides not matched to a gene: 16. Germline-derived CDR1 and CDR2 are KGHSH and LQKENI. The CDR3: CASFTTVLAGAYYTGELFF. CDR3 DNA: TGTGCCAGCTTCACCACGGTACTAGCGGGGGCCTACTACACCGGGGAGCTGTTTTTT.

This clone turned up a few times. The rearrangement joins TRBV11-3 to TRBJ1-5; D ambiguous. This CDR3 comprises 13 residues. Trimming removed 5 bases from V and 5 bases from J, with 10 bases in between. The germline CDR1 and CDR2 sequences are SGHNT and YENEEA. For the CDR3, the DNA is TGTGCCAGCAGCGCGGACGGAGATCAGCCCCAGCATTTT. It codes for CASSADGDQPQHF.

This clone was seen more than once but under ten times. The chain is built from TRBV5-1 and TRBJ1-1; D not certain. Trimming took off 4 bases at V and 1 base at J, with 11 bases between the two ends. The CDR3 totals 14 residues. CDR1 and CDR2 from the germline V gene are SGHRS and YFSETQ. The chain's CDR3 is CASSTRTANTEAFF. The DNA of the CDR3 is TGCGCCAGCAGCACCCGAACCGCGAACACTGAAGCTTTCTTT.

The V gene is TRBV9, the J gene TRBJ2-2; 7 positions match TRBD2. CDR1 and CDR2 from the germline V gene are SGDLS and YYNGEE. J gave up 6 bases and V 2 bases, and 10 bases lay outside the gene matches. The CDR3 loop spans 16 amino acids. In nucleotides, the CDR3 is TGTGCCAGCAGCGTTTCGATGGGAGGGTATTCCGGGGAGCTGTTTTTT. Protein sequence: CASSVSMGGYSGELFF. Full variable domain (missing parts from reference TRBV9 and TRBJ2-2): DSGVTQTPKHLITATGQRVTLRCSPRSGDLSVYWYQQSLDQGLQFLIQYYNGEERAKGNILERFSAQQFPDLHSELNLSSLELGDSALYFCASSVSMGGYSGELFFGEGSRLTVL.

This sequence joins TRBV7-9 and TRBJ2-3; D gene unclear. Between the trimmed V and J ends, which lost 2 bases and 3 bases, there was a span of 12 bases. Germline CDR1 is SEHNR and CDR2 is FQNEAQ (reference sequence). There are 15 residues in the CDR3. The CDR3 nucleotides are TGTGCCAGCAGCTTAATCGCCCAGAGGACAGATACGCAGTATTTT. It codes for CASSLIAQRTDTQYF.

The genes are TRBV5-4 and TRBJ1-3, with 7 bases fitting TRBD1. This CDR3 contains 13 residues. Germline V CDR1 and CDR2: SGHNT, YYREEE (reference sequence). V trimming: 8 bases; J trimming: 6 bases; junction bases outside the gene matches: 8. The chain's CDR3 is CASNFQGENTIYF. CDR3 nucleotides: TGTGCCAGTAACTTCCAGGGGGAAAACACCATATATTTT.

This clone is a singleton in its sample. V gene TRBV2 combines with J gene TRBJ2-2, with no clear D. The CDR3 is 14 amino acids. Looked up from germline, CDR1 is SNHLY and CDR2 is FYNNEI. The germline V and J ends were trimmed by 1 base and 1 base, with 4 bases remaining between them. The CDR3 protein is CASSEVQNTGELFF. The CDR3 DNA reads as TGTGCCAGCAGTGAAGTCCAGAACACCGGGGAGCTGTTTTTT.

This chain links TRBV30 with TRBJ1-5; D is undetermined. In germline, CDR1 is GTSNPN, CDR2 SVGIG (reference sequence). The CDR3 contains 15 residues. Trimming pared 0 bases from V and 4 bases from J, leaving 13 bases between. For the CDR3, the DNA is TGTGCCTGGAGTGTCAGAGGACGGCTTAATCAGCCCCAGCATTTT. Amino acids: CAWSVRGRLNQPQHF.

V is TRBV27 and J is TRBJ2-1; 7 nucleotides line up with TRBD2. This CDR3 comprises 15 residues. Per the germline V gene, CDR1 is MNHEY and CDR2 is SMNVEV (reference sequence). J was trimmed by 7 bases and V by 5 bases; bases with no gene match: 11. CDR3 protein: CASSRTRGQSNEQFF. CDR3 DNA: TGTGCCAGCAGTCGGACTAGAGGACAATCGAATGAGCAGTTCTTC.

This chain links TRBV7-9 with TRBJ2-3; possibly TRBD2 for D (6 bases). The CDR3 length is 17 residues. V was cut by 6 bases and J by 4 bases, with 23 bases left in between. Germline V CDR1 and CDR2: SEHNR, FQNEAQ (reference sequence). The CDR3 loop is CASSSKSRLRDSDTQYF. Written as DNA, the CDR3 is TGTGCCAGCAGTAGTAAATCGAGATTGAGGGACTCAGATACGCAGTATTTT.

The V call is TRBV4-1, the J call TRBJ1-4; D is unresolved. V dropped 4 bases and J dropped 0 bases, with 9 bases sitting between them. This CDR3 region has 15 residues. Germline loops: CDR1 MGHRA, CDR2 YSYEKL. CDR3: CASSRQIATNEKLFF. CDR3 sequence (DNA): TGCGCCAGCAGCCGACAAATTGCAACTAATGAAAAACTGTTTTTT.